The 21 T cell receptor beta chains listed next were all sequenced from one sample in a study of neoadjuvant nivolumab and ipilimumab in lung cancer. Using immunoSEQ multiplex PCR, the repertoire was profiled, and TCRdb retains in-frame clones only, with some absent. The data contain fewer than 40,000 clones, 92% of them singletons. The source material was peripheral blood, sampled after neoadjuvant nivolumab, alone or with ipilimumab, at or shortly before surgery. All receptors come from an adult with non-small cell lung cancer.

V and J are TRBV9 and TRBJ2-5, with 8 bases matching TRBD1. The germline gives CDR1 SGDLS, CDR2 YYNGEE. V was clipped by 4 bases and J by 3 bases; unmatched bases: 5. The CDR3 is 14 amino acids. CDR3 in amino acids: CASSPGQGEETQYF. CDR3 sequence (DNA): TGTGCCAGCAGCCCCGGACAGGGCGAAGAGACCCAGTACTTC.

The chain employs TRBV9 and TRBJ2-1; 10 nucleotides line up with TRBD2. Trimming removed 0 bases from V and 7 bases from J; junction bases left unmatched: 19. The CDR3 runs 20 residues. Germline values: CDR1 SGDLS, CDR2 YYNGEE. The CDR3 DNA is TGTGCCAGCAGCGTAGGGCTAGCGGGAGCTGTTTCGGGCTTTGTAAATGAGCAGTTCTTC. The encoded protein is CASSVGLAGAVSGFVNEQFF.

The J gene is TRBJ2-2, the V gene TRBV4-1, with 7 bases lining up with TRBD2. This CDR3 is 17 amino acids long. From germline, CDR1 is MGHRA and CDR2 YSYEKL. J gave up 2 bases and V 1 base, and 7 bases lay outside the gene matches. CDR3 coding DNA: TGCGCCAGCAGCCAAGGCTTTAGGGGACTAAACACCGGGGAGCTGTTTTTT. Translated: CASSQGFRGLNTGELFF.

V gene TRBV13 combines with J gene TRBJ1-2, with D unresolved. This CDR3 is built from 13 residues. CDR1 is PRHDT and CDR2 is FYEKMQ in the germline V gene (reference sequence). V lost 7 bases, J lost 0 bases, and 9 bases lay in between. The CDR3: CASNGGSNYGYTF. The CDR3 region has the DNA TGTGCCAGCAACGGTGGATCTAACTATGGCTACACCTTC.

The chain joins TRBV15 to TRBJ2-1; D uncertain. The CDR3 has 12 residues. The germline V gene has CDR1 LNHNV and CDR2 YYDKDF (reference sequence). Between the trimmed V and J ends, which lost 5 bases and 4 bases, there was a span of 6 bases. The CDR3 sequence is CATSSGYNEQFF. CDR3 coding DNA: TGTGCCACCAGCTCTGGATACAATGAGCAGTTCTTC.

The V call is TRBV28, the J call TRBJ1-1; the D is unclear. Trimming left V 6 bases short and J 3 bases short, with 14 bases between. CDR3 size: 14 residues. In germline, CDR1 is MDHEN, CDR2 SYDVKM. The CDR3 region is CASRSPTRDTEAFF. CDR3 coding DNA: TGTGCCAGCAGGTCGCCTACGAGGGACACTGAAGCTTTCTTT.

The gene calls are TRBV18 and TRBJ1-5; D is ambiguous. Trimming stripped 3 bases from V and 7 bases from J, with 16 bases between. In germline, CDR1 is KGHSH, CDR2 LQKENI. The CDR3 contains 15 residues. In DNA, the CDR3 is TGTGCCAGCTCACCCCGCGTGGTAGGGAGACAGCCCCAGCATTTT. The encoded protein is CASSPRVVGRQPQHF.

This clone was counted a few times. This chain links TRBV18 with TRBJ2-7, with 7 bases lining up with TRBD1. This CDR3 spans 15 amino acids. CDR1 and CDR2 (germline): KGHSH, LQKENI. Unmatched junction bases numbered 7, after V lost 2 bases and J lost 3 bases. CDR3 DNA sequence: TGTGCCAGCTCACCAGGGCAGGGGGTATTCTACGAGCAGTACTTC. Translating it yields CASSPGQGVFYEQYF.

The rearrangement uses TRBV7-9 and TRBJ1-2; possibly TRBD1 for D (6 bases). V was cut by 7 bases and J by 6 bases, with 24 bases left in between. There are 16 residues in the CDR3. Germline values: CDR1 SEHNR, CDR2 FQNEAQ (reference sequence). Here the CDR3 reads CASIYSPLGGLDGYTF. The CDR3, as DNA: TGTGCCAGCATTTACTCCCCTTTGGGGGGGCTTGATGGCTACACCTTC. The variable domain in full, with the rest retrieved from reference TRBV7-9 and TRBJ1-2, is DTGVSQNPRHKITKRGQNVTFRCDPISEHNRLYWYRQTLGQGPEFLTYFQNEAQLEKSRLLSDRFSAERPKGSFSTLEIQRTEQGDSAMYLCASIYSPLGGLDGYTFGSGTRLTVV.

The chain has TRBV5-1 and TRBJ2-7; D is perhaps TRBD1 or TRBD2 (5 bases each). Per the germline V gene, CDR1 is SGHRS and CDR2 is YFSETQ. The CDR3 contains 15 residues. Deletions cut 4 bases from V and 0 bases from J, with 14 bases between. CDR3 loop: CASSPFLGGSYEQYF. CDR3 DNA sequence: TGCGCCAGCAGCCCCTTTCTTGGGGGCTCCTACGAGCAGTACTTC.

The chain combines TRBV11-2 with TRBJ1-2; D call uncertain. CDR3 size: 15 residues. The V end was cut by 0 bases, the J end by 6 bases, with 14 bases between. CDR1 SGHAT and CDR2 FQNNGV come from the germline V gene. DNA of the CDR3: TGTGCCAGCAGCTTAGAGGCGGCCTTACTTAATGGCTACACCTTC. Translation: CASSLEAALLNGYTF.

The chain uses TRBV6-1 and TRBJ1-2; D is uncertain. The CDR3 has 12 residues. Trimming took off 6 bases at V and 4 bases at J, with 9 bases between the two ends. CDR1 is MNHNS, CDR2 SASEGT, per germline. The CDR3 bases are TGTGCCAGCAGCGAGAACTTCTATGGCTACACCTTC. Residues: CASSENFYGYTF.

The J gene is TRBJ2-1, the V gene TRBV18; TRBD1 matches at 7 bases. The CDR3 loop spans 14 amino acids. J was trimmed by 5 bases and V by 3 bases; bases with no gene match: 4. Per germline, CDR1 KGHSH and CDR2 LQKENI. DNA for the CDR3: TGTGCCAGCTCACCCAGGGGGACAAACAATGAGCAGTTCTTC. Its translation: CASSPRGTNNEQFF.

The chain carries TRBV11-3 and TRBJ2-2; D call uncertain. The V gene lost 1 base and the J gene lost 8 bases, with 11 bases spanning the gap. CDR3 length equals 14 residues. The germline V gene encodes CDR1 SGHNT and CDR2 YENEEA. DNA for the CDR3: TGTGCCAGCAGCTTAGGTGACCCCGAGGGGGAGCTGTTTTTT. Protein product: CASSLGDPEGELFF.

This rearrangement joins TRBV29-1 to TRBJ1-2; 9 nucleotides align to TRBD1. The CDR3 length is 14 residues. Germline V gene sequence: CDR1 SQVTM, CDR2 ANQGSEA. Trimming cost V 4 bases and J 8 bases; bases outside gene matches: 11. CDR3 coding DNA: TGCAGCGTTGGGGGAAGGGACAGGGAACGGGGCTACACCTTC. Amino acid sequence: CSVGGRDRERGYTF.

The V call is TRBV27, the J call TRBJ1-4; maybe TRBD1 (6 bases). V dropped 6 bases and J dropped 8 bases, with 28 bases sitting between them. The CDR3 has 18 residues. The germline V gene has CDR1 MNHEY and CDR2 SMNVEV (reference sequence). CDR3 amino acids: CASSRTGFPSSTTEKLFF. CDR3 sequence (DNA): TGTGCCAGCAGCCGCACAGGGTTCCCTTCGAGTACGACAGAAAAACTGTTTTTT.

This rearrangement joins TRBV10-3 to TRBJ2-2; D may match TRBD1 or TRBD2 (5 bases each). The CDR3 has 16 amino acids. Germline V gene lookup returns CDR1 ENHRY and CDR2 SYGVKD. Trimming removed 2 bases at V and 2 bases at J, with 12 bases between. DNA for the CDR3: TGTGCCATCAGTGAGACTTCCGGGGCTAACACCGGGGAGCTGTTTTTT. It encodes CAISETSGANTGELFF.

V is TRBV5-1 and J is TRBJ1-3; tentatively, D is TRBD1 (6 bases). Germline loops: CDR1 SGHRS, CDR2 YFSETQ. The CDR3 is 16 residues long. V shed 4 bases and J shed 0 bases, with 14 bases lying between them. The CDR3 DNA sequence: TGCGCCAGCAGCCGGGGAGGGGGAAGCTCTGGAAACACCATATATTTT. This gives the protein CASSRGGGSSGNTIYF.

The V and J genes are TRBV10-3 and TRBJ2-1; 9 bases map to TRBD1. This CDR3 is 13 amino acids long. Germline V gives CDR1 ENHRY, CDR2 SYGVKD. After removal of 6 bases from V and 7 bases from J, the junction contained 4 bases not matched to a gene. In DNA, the CDR3 is TGTGCCATCAGGGGGACAGGGCTGAATGAGCAGTTCTTC. Its translation is CAIRGTGLNEQFF.

This clone appeared a few times. This sequence joins TRBV5-1 and TRBJ2-3; D is undetermined. Between the trimmed V and J ends, which lost 7 bases and 6 bases, there was a span of 18 bases. From germline, CDR1 is SGHRS and CDR2 YFSETQ. The CDR3 totals 14 residues. This chain's CDR3 is CASRRGDSADTQYF. The CDR3 region has the DNA TGCGCCAGCCGCCGAGGCGACTCCGCCGATACGCAGTATTTT.

This rearrangement joins TRBV7-9 to TRBJ2-2, with D perhaps being TRBD1 or TRBD2 (5 bases each). CDR1 is SEHNR, CDR2 FQNEAQ, per germline (reference sequence). With 2 bases removed from V and 3 bases from J, the gap between germline ends came to 10 bases. The CDR3 totals 15 residues. As DNA, the CDR3 is TGTGCCAGCAGCTTATCGGGGCTGGACACCGGGGAGCTGTTTTTT. Its translation: CASSLSGLDTGELFF.